What follows are 22 T cell receptor beta chains derived from one specimen sequenced in a study of T cells in Graves' hyperthyroidism and ophthalmopathy. The source material, RNA transcripts, was used to amplify TCR beta CDR3 regions. Researchers ran a first-round RT-PCR on the TCR CDR3 using the HTBI primer set. MiXCR was run by TCRdb on the multiplex PCR reads, yielding one entry per CDR3 protein. The repertoire holds roughly 180,000 distinct CDR3 sequences, with about a tenth as singletons. The material sequenced was blood. The receptors were sampled from a woman younger than 30 with Graves' hyperthyroidism that later progressed to Graves' ophthalmopathy.

In this sample, this clonotype turned up many times. This chain joins TRBV13 and TRBJ1-1; 8 positions agree with TRBD1. CDR1 is PRHDT, CDR2 FYEKMQ, per germline (reference sequence). Trimming cost V 5 bases and J 3 bases; bases outside gene matches: 8. The CDR3 length is 15 residues. The chain's CDR3 is CASSPRTGRDTEAFF. The CDR3 coding sequence is TGTGCCAGCAGCCCTAGGACAGGGAGAGACACTGAAGCTTTCTTT.

The chain has TRBV3-1 and TRBJ2-3, with D perhaps TRBD1 (6 bases). The CDR3 covers 15 residues. V lost 3 bases, J lost 4 bases, and 14 bases lay in between. Germline assignment: CDR1 LGHDT and CDR2 YNNKEL (reference sequence). CDR3 sequence: CASSQGRTASDTQYF. CDR3 sequence (DNA): TGTGCCAGCAGCCAGGGTAGGACAGCCTCAGATACGCAGTATTTT.

This clonotype has a count of ten or more. CDR3 sequence (DNA): TGCGCCAGCAGCGCGACAGGGGGTATGGATGAAGCTTTCTTT. Translation gives CASSATGGMDEAFF. This chain joins TRBV5-1 and TRBJ1-1; 9 positions match TRBD1. Germline V lookup: CDR1 SGHRS, CDR2 YFSETQ. The CDR3 consists of 14 residues. Trimming removed 4 bases from V and 7 bases from J; junction bases left unmatched: 8.

The genes are TRBV5-6 and TRBJ2-3; D is undetermined. Germline V CDR1 and CDR2: SGHDT, YYEEEE. The CDR3 loop spans 14 amino acids. The ends were cut back, 4 bases at V and 6 bases at J, with 15 bases in the middle. CDR3 region: CASSPNQAPDTQYF. The CDR3, as DNA: TGTGCCAGCAGCCCAAACCAGGCCCCCGATACGCAGTATTTT.

There are many counts of this clonotype. The chain recombines TRBV7-3 with TRBJ2-2; D is unclear. Germline V CDR1 and CDR2: SGHTA, FQGTGA. With 3 bases removed from V and 6 bases from J, the gap between germline ends came to 5 bases. The CDR3 is made up of 12 amino acids. This chain's CDR3 is CASSFNSGELFF. CDR3 in DNA: TGTGCCAGCAGCTTCAACTCCGGGGAGCTGTTTTTT.

This clonotype was counted ten times or more. CDR3 region: CASSLLAGETQYF. The DNA of the CDR3 is TGTGCCAGCAGTTTACTAGCGGGGGAGACCCAGTACTTC. The chain couples TRBV12-3 or TRBV12-4 to TRBJ2-5; TRBD2 matches 9 bases. With V trimmed by 2 bases and J by 5 bases, 0 bases remained unmatched. The length of the CDR3 is 13 residues.

This clonotype was observed a handful of times. The V call is TRBV20-1, the J call TRBJ2-1, with D possibly TRBD1 on 6 matching bases. The CDR3 extends over 15 amino acids. V was pared by 3 bases and J by 5 bases, with 17 bases between. Germline V gene data show CDR1 as DFQATT and CDR2 as SNEGSKA (reference sequence). The chain's CDR3 is CSARMVGTYDNEQFF. The DNA of the CDR3 is TGCAGTGCTAGGATGGTCGGGACATATGACAATGAGCAGTTCTTC.

This clonotype was recorded once. A much larger clone sits a single nucleotide away, making a read error possible. The chain uses TRBV18 and TRBJ1-1; 7 bases match TRBD1. The CDR3 contains 17 residues. J lost 3 bases, V lost 0 bases, and 10 bases had no gene match. CDR1 is KGHSH and CDR2 is LQKENI in the germline V gene. The DNA of the CDR3 is TGTGCCAGCTCACCACCGAACAGGGGTCCACGGGACACTGAAGCTTTCTTT. Protein: CASSPPNRGPRDTEAFF.

Only a few counts were recorded for this clonotype. The V call is TRBV4-1, the J call TRBJ2-2; 11 bases fit TRBD1. Per the germline V gene, CDR1 is MGHRA and CDR2 is YSYEKL. Unmatched junction bases numbered 5, after V lost 4 bases and J lost 7 bases. The CDR3 covers 15 residues. CDR3 loop: CASSPGQGDGGELFF. In DNA, the CDR3 is TGCGCCAGCAGCCCGGGACAGGGGGACGGCGGGGAGCTGTTTTTT.

Only a few counts were recorded for this clonotype. The chain recombines TRBV4-1 with TRBJ2-7; D not certain. Germline V gene lookup returns CDR1 MGHRA and CDR2 YSYEKL. The CDR3 has 16 amino acids. Trimming shortened V by 0 bases and J by 1 base, and 13 bases separated the two germline ends. The CDR3: CASSQDALAYSYEQYF. The CDR3 DNA follows: TGCGCCAGCAGCCAAGATGCTTTGGCGTATTCCTACGAGCAGTACTTC.

This clonotype was found many times. The CDR3 DNA sequence: TGCAGCGTTGGACAGAGAAACACAGATACGCAGTATTTT. It specifies CSVGQRNTDTQYF. V is TRBV29-1 and J is TRBJ2-3, with D perhaps TRBD1 (5 bases). Germline assignment: CDR1 SQVTM and CDR2 ANQGSEA. V was cut by 4 bases and J by 2 bases, with 10 bases left in between. The CDR3 has 13 residues.

This chain links TRBV20-1 with TRBJ2-7; TRBD2 might be the D (5 bases). The V and J ends lost 0 bases and 2 bases respectively, with 17 bases between them. Per germline, CDR1 DFQATT and CDR2 SNEGSKA (reference sequence). The CDR3 totals 16 residues. The CDR3 loop reads CSARDPRRVITYEQYF. The CDR3 DNA sequence: TGCAGTGCTAGAGATCCCCGGCGGGTAATAACCTACGAGCAGTACTTC.

This rearrangement joins TRBV30 to TRBJ1-3; D gene ambiguous. Trimming removed 1 base at V and 8 bases at J, with 6 bases between. CDR1 and CDR2 (germline): GTSNPN, SVGIG (reference sequence). CDR3 size: 11 residues. CDR3 region: CAWSGGDTIYF. For the CDR3, the DNA is TGTGCCTGGAGTGGCGGGGACACCATATATTTT.

Note on this clonotype: A much larger clone is a single base away; this may be a read error. CDR3 nucleotide sequence: TGTGGCAGCAGTTCCGCGAACAATTACGAGCAGTACTTC. Translated: CGSSSANNYEQYF. J is TRBJ2-7 and V is TRBV6-5; D unresolved. The CDR3 runs 13 residues. Germline values: CDR1 MNHEY, CDR2 SVGAGI.

The chain carries TRBV30 and TRBJ2-3; possibly TRBD2 for D (6 bases). V lost 3 bases and J lost 3, with 19 bases in between. The CDR3 totals 16 residues. Germline-derived CDR1 and CDR2 are GTSNPN and SVGIG (reference sequence). CDR3 amino acids: CAWRPPFKRATDTQYF. CDR3 DNA sequence: TGTGCCTGGAGACCCCCGTTTAAGCGGGCTACAGATACGCAGTATTTT.

The chain recombines TRBV5-1 with TRBJ2-6, with unresolved D. Germline CDR1 is SGHRS and CDR2 is YFSETQ. Trimming took off 2 bases at V and 0 bases at J, with 6 bases between the two ends. CDR3 length: 15 residues. The CDR3 spells CASSFLNSGANVLTF. CDR3 bases: TGCGCCAGCAGCTTTTTGAACTCTGGGGCCAACGTCCTGACTTTC. The full variable domain, with the rest looked up from reference TRBV5-1 and TRBJ2-6, is KAGVTQTPRYLIKTRGQQVTLSCSPISGHRSVSWYQQTPGQGLQFLFEYFSETQRNKGNFPGRFSGRQFSNSRSEMNVSTLELGDSALYLCASSFLNSGANVLTFGAGSRLTVL.

This clonotype turned up a few times. This chain joins TRBV3-1 and TRBJ2-3; 7 bases map to TRBD2. Germline V gene lookup returns CDR1 LGHDT and CDR2 YNNKEL (reference sequence). After removal of 5 bases from V and 3 bases from J, the junction contained 17 bases not matched to a gene. The CDR3 is made up of 18 amino acids. This CDR3 is CASSSSSGDYRWTDTQYF. Here the CDR3 DNA reads TGTGCCAGCAGCTCCTCTAGCGGCGACTACCGATGGACAGATACGCAGTATTTT.

This clonotype was recorded many times. The chain links TRBV14 to TRBJ1-1; the match to TRBD1 covers 7 bases. V dropped 1 base and J dropped 7; count of bases not matched to a gene: 9. This CDR3 spans 15 amino acids. Per the germline V gene, CDR1 is SGHDN and CDR2 is FVKESK. In DNA form, the CDR3 reads TGTGCCAGCAGCCAAGCAGGAGGCAGGGGGTATGAAGCTTTCTTT. This codes for CASSQAGGRGYEAFF.

The table lists this clonotype with a few counts. The gene calls are TRBV5-5 and TRBJ1-3; D gene unclear. CDR3 length: 14 amino acids. V was clipped by 0 bases and J by 8 bases, with 12 bases between them. Germline assignment: CDR1 SGHKS and CDR2 YYEKEE (reference sequence). This CDR3 is CASSLAVEGYTIYF. The CDR3 region has the DNA TGTGCCAGCAGCTTGGCCGTCGAGGGATACACCATATATTTT.

About this clonotype itself: A read error is possible here, since a much larger clone lies one base away. V gene TRBV19 combines with J gene TRBJ2-3; TRBD2 aligns across 10 bases. This CDR3 contains 16 residues. The germline gives CDR1 LNHDA, CDR2 SQIVND (reference sequence). J lost 2 bases, V lost 5 bases, and 7 bases had no gene match. The DNA of the CDR3 is TGTGCCAGTAGTGACATAGCGGGGGGCCCCACAGATACGCAGTATTTT. This sequence encodes CASSDIAGGPTDTQYF.

This clonotype was observed many times. The J gene is TRBJ2-5, the V gene TRBV6-1, with D unclear. CDR1 MNHNS and CDR2 SASEGT come from the germline V gene. The CDR3 contains 14 residues. The V end lost 8 bases, the J end lost 0 bases, and 13 bases lay between the germline ends. The CDR3, as DNA: TGTGCCAGCTCTTCTGTCGGGTACCAAGAGACCCAGTACTTC. This codes for CASSSVGYQETQYF.

The CDR3 DNA reads as TGTGCCAGCAGCGGAGGTCAAAACTATGGCTACACCTTC. This translates into CASSGGQNYGYTF. The chain links TRBV5-6 to TRBJ1-2; no clear D gene. This CDR3 has 13 amino acids. V lost 4 bases, J lost 2 bases, and 9 bases lay in between. CDR1 is SGHDT, CDR2 YYEEEE, per germline.